This T cell receptor beta chain was identified in a study of response to subunit inactivated influenza vaccine. This clonotype came up once. Its target is not known. This CDR3 is 15 amino acids long. Per the germline V gene, CDR1 is MDHEN and CDR2 is SYDVKM. The V gene lost 7 bases and the J gene lost 10 bases, with 23 bases spanning the gap. MiXCR was run by TCRdb on the RT-PCR reads, yielding one entry per CDR3 protein. The sample has roughly 700,000 distinct CDR3 sequences, over 11% seen once; the top ten hold around 7.3%. Study-level results: Each seasonal flu vaccination may recruit only limited new T cells, authors suggested.

The sequence was collected from a man between 50 and 59 years old who received an inactivated influenza vaccine. The material sequenced was PBMCs from blood, taken around 14 days before vaccination. This chain uses TRBV28 with TRBJ2-1; D might be TRBD2 (6 bases). In nucleotides, the CDR3 is TGTGCCAGCAACCCTGGACTATCGGGAGTAAAGGAGCAGTTCTTC. Amino acid sequence: CASNPGLSGVKEQFF.